This is a list of T cell receptor beta chains from one sample in a study of OX40 agonist ivuxolimab in advanced cancers. Here immunoSEQ multiplex PCR was the method, and the copy in TCRdb shows in-frame clones only, minus some. The sample has tens of thousands of clones, around 84% seen once. The material was CD4+ or CD8+ T cells sorted from blood, obtained in a trial of the OX40 agonist ivuxolimab. The receptors come from an adult with an advanced solid tumor such as melanoma, head and neck, liver or kidney cancer. The CDR3 runs from the conserved cysteine through the conserved F or W. Each record gives: CDR3 DNA, CDR3 protein, V gene, clone size, J gene, D gene. D genes are given only for firm matches. Only some rows state a clone size, as once, few, many or a class for expanded clones.

TGTGCCAGTAGTATGGGAGAACAGGGGGCCGAAGCTTTCTTT	CASSMGEQGAEAFF	TRBV19	.	TRBJ1-1	TRBD1
TGCGCCAGCAGCGTACTAGCCGGGTCGGGGCAGTACTTC	CASSVLAGSGQYF	TRBV10-1	few	TRBJ2-7	.
TGTGCCAGCAGTGAGACAGGGACCGGGGAGCTGTTTTTT	CASSETGTGELFF	TRBV6-4	.	TRBJ2-2	TRBD1
TGTGCCAGCAGTTTAGTCCAGACGAACACTGAAGCTTTCTTT	CASSLVQTNTEAFF	TRBV28	.	TRBJ1-1	.
TGTGCCAGCAGCCCCCGGTGGGGCTATGGCTACACCTTC	CASSPRWGYGYTF	TRBV7-2	.	TRBJ1-2	.
TGTGCCAGCAATCTACATCCCCTTCTCAATGAGCAGTTCTTC	CASNLHPLLNEQFF	TRBV6-1	.	TRBJ2-1	.
TGTGCCAGCAGTCCACCAGACAGGGTCGATGAGCAGTTCTTC	CASSPPDRVDEQFF	TRBV2	.	TRBJ2-1	TRBD1
TGTGCCTGGAGCGCCAGGACACTGCTACCCTACGAGCAGTACTTC	CAWSARTLLPYEQYF	TRBV30	.	TRBJ2-7	.
TGTGCCAGCAGCGCCACAGAGGGGCTAGGTGGCAATGAGCAGTTCTTC	CASSATEGLGGNEQFF	TRBV9	once	TRBJ2-1	.
TGTGCCAGCAGTAACCGGGACACCTACAATGAGCAGTTCTTC	CASSNRDTYNEQFF	TRBV27	.	TRBJ2-1	.
TGTGCCAGCAGTTTGGGGGACAGGGGGGCTGGCTACACCTTC	CASSLGDRGAGYTF	TRBV28	once	TRBJ1-2	TRBD1
TGCGCCAGCAGCCAAGCGATCACCCCGGGACAGGGGAAAGAGACCCAGTACTTC	CASSQAITPGQGKETQYF	TRBV4-1	.	TRBJ2-5	TRBD1
TGTGCCACATGCGACAGGGGTCGCACAGATACGCAGTATTTT	CATCDRGRTDTQYF	TRBV19	once	TRBJ2-3	TRBD1
TGTGCCAGCAGCTTATATCAGACCGGATCGGACACTGAAGCTTTCTTT	CASSLYQTGSDTEAFF	TRBV11-2	.	TRBJ1-1	.
TGTGCCAGCAGCCAAGAGGAGGGAGCCACCGGGGAGCTGTTTTTT	CASSQEEGATGELFF	TRBV4-2	.	TRBJ2-2	.
TGTGCCAGCAGCTTAATACTGAGCTCCTACAATGAGCAGTTCTTC	CASSLILSSYNEQFF	TRBV7-9	.	TRBJ2-1	.
TGTGCCAGTAGTCGAAACGGAGGTTACGAGCAGTACTTC	CASSRNGGYEQYF	TRBV19	.	TRBJ2-7	.
TGTGCCAGCAGCTCACTAGCGGGAGAGGGAGATACGCAGTATTTT	CASSSLAGEGDTQYF	TRBV13	.	TRBJ2-3	TRBD2
TGTGCCAGCAGCTTAGCGTCAAGCGGGTACGCCTACGAGCAGTACTTC	CASSLASSGYAYEQYF	TRBV11-1	.	TRBJ2-7	.
TGTGCCACCGGGACAGTGAACACTGAAGCTTTCTTT	CATGTVNTEAFF	TRBV15	.	TRBJ1-1	TRBD1
TGTGCCTGGAGTACGCAGTCCCTGGGCTACGAGCAGTACTTC	CAWSTQSLGYEQYF	TRBV30	.	TRBJ2-7	.
TGCAGCGCCAAGACTAGCGGGAGCTACGAGCAGTACTTC	CSAKTSGSYEQYF	TRBV29-1	.	TRBJ2-7	TRBD2
TGTGCCAGCAGCTCGACTTGGTCTGGGGCCAACGTCCTGACTTTC	CASSSTWSGANVLTF	TRBV5-6	.	TRBJ2-6	.
TGCGCCAGCAGTTCATTCCGGGGACACACCGGGGAGCTGTTTTTT	CASSSFRGHTGELFF	TRBV4-1	.	TRBJ2-2	.
TGTGCCAGCAGCCAAGCTTGGGGCGGTTCCTACGAGCAGTACTTC	CASSQAWGGSYEQYF	TRBV14	.	TRBJ2-7	.
TGTGCCAGCAGTCTAGGAGCGGGAGTTGGAGATACGCAGTATTTT	CASSLGAGVGDTQYF	TRBV5-4	.	TRBJ2-3	TRBD2
TGCGCCAGCAGCTTGGTGCCCCCGGGACAGGGAGACTATGGCTACACCTTC	CASSLVPPGQGDYGYTF	TRBV5-1	.	TRBJ1-2	TRBD1
TGTGCCAGCAGTATCCAGGGCAATGAGCAGTTCTTC	CASSIQGNEQFF	TRBV27	.	TRBJ2-1	.
TGTGCCAGCAGCTTAGGCGACCTAAGGTCGAATGAGCAGTTCTTC	CASSLGDLRSNEQFF	TRBV7-9	.	TRBJ2-1	.
TGTGCCAGCAGCTGGGCAGGGGAGGAGACCCAGTACTTC	CASSWAGEETQYF	TRBV7-2	.	TRBJ2-5	.
TGTGCCAGCAGTCAGGGTAGCCCCGGGCAGCCCCAGCATTTT	CASSQGSPGQPQHF	TRBV7-8	.	TRBJ1-5	.
TGTGCCAGCTCACCACCGCTTAGCGGGAGGGCAAATACGCAGTATTTT	CASSPPLSGRANTQYF	TRBV18	.	TRBJ2-3	TRBD2
TGTGCCAGCTCAAAAACAGGGGATTATCAGCCCCAGCATTTT	CASSKTGDYQPQHF	TRBV18	.	TRBJ1-5	TRBD1
TGTGCCAGCAGCCCCACCGGGACAGGGTTCACTGAGCAGTTCTTC	CASSPTGTGFTEQFF	TRBV7-3	.	TRBJ2-1	TRBD1
TGTGCCAGCAGCGTAGAGCTATACTACGGCACAGATACGCAGTATTTT	CASSVELYYGTDTQYF	TRBV9	few	TRBJ2-3	.
TGTGCTAGTGGTTTGGTACTAGGACTAGCGGGATTTCATGAGCAGTTCTTC	CASGLVLGLAGFHEQFF	TRBV12-5	.	TRBJ2-1	TRBD2
TGTGCCAGCAGTACCTCAGAAGAGATAGTTGCTTTCTTT	CASSTSEEIVAFF	TRBV28	.	TRBJ1-1	.
TGCGCCAGCCGTGGGGGACCCGACACCCAATACGAGCAGTACTTC	CASRGGPDTQYEQYF	TRBV5-1	few	TRBJ2-7	.
TGTGCCAGCAGTTTCTCTAGGGGCCTAGGATCTTTGTGGGACAATGAGCAGTTCTTC	CASSFSRGLGSLWDNEQFF	TRBV28	.	TRBJ2-1	.
TGTGCCAGCAGCCAAGATCGGGCGGGAGCCATGGGGGAGCAGTACTTC	CASSQDRAGAMGEQYF	TRBV4-2	.	TRBJ2-7	TRBD2
TGCAGTGCTAGAGAATCCGGCGAGCAGTACTTC	CSARESGEQYF	TRBV20-1	few	TRBJ2-7	.